This T cell receptor beta chain was recorded in a study of T cell repertoires in cytomegalovirus infection. Each CDR3 protein gets one entry after TCRdb re-called the reads with MiXCR. The top ten clones hold around 18% of a sample with about 46,000 distinct CDR3 sequences, approximately 22% of them seen once. The table lists this clonotype with many counts. Its target is not known. V lost 0 bases and J lost 1; bases outside the gene matches: 2. Germline loops: CDR1 LNHDA, CDR2 SQIVND (reference sequence). The CDR3 covers 16 residues. Sequencing was performed on PBMCs, sequenced either directly or after in vitro stimulation (not recorded which). The V and J genes are TRBV19 and TRBJ1-1; 10 positions agree with TRBD1. The sequence was collected from a human donor in good health (CMV status not recorded). Some clones in this sample may be carry-over from other donors' samples. The CDR3 is CASSIDGTGANTEAFF. As DNA, the CDR3 is TGTGCCAGTAGTATAGACGGGACAGGGGCGAACACTGAAGCTTTCTTT.